This record concerns one T cell receptor (beta chain) sequence. Trimming cost V 8 bases and J 12 bases, with 13 bases left between them. Germline V gene sequence: CDR1 MNHNY, CDR2 SVGAGI (reference sequence). This CDR3 is built from 10 residues. The data stem from a study of T cell responses to AZD1222 COVID-19 vaccine. The method was immunoSEQ multiplex PCR; TCRdb's version includes in-frame clones alone and lacks a portion of them. The data show under 80,000 clones, roughly 88% seen once. The gene calls are TRBV6-6 and TRBJ1-2; tentatively, D is TRBD1 (5 bases). The TCR was taken from an adult in good health. The sample in question was peripheral blood, obtained on day 0 of AZD1222 vaccination. CDR3: CASGTQGNTF. CDR3 nucleotide sequence: TGTGCCAGCGGGACCCAAGGTAACACCTTC.